One sample yielded the 31 T cell receptor beta chains listed below, sequenced in a study of T-cell memory formation after mild COVID-19. Each CDR3 protein is one row after TCRdb ran MiXCR on the 5' RACE reads. This sample carries around 110,000 distinct CDR3 sequences, about a sixth of them seen once, and the ten largest clones take 28%. Specimen: PBMCs or a T cell subset sorted from them (not recorded which). The receptors were gathered from an adult woman who had mild COVID-19 (a few samples of this study predate the infection). Cell type and time point are not known.

The CDR3 loop reads CATSDFTGTVEEAFF. The DNA for the CDR3 is TGTGCCACCAGTGACTTCACCGGGACAGTCGAAGAAGCTTTCTTT. The chain uses TRBV24-1 and TRBJ1-1, with 7 positions matching TRBD1. V gave up 4 bases and J gave up 8 bases; unmatched junction bases: 12. From germline, CDR1 is KGHDR and CDR2 SFDVKD. The CDR3 runs 15 residues.

This rearrangement joins TRBV7-6 to TRBJ2-2; TRBD2 agrees at 9 bases. The germline CDR1 and CDR2 sequences are SGHVS and FNYEAQ. The CDR3 runs 14 residues. V shed 8 bases and J 0 bases; nucleotides not matched to a gene: 1. The CDR3 DNA is TGTGCCAGCGGCGGGAGGGCGAACACCGGGGAGCTGTTTTTT. This sequence encodes CASGGRANTGELFF.

The chain has TRBV11-2 and TRBJ2-3, with 12 bases aligning to TRBD2. Germline V gene lookup returns CDR1 SGHAT and CDR2 FQNNGV. Trimming removed 2 bases from V and 1 base from J; junction bases left unmatched: 1. CDR3 length: 16 residues. DNA for the CDR3: TGTGCCAGCAGCTTAACTAGCGGGGGGCGCACAGATACGCAGTATTTT. As protein: CASSLTSGGRTDTQYF.

The chain employs TRBV7-9 and TRBJ2-7; TRBD2 matches at 8 bases. This CDR3 comprises 13 residues. The V gene's germline CDR1 is SEHNR and CDR2 FQNEAQ (reference sequence). The ends lost 2 bases at V and 6 bases at J; junction bases unmatched: 3. As DNA, the CDR3 is TGTGCCAGCAGCTTATCCGGGACTAGCGAGCAGTACTTC. Amino acids: CASSLSGTSEQYF.

The chain uses TRBV30 and TRBJ1-1; D gene unclear. The ends were cut back, 1 base at V and 7 bases at J, with 16 bases in the middle. This CDR3 has 14 amino acids. The V gene's germline CDR1 is GTSNPN and CDR2 SVGIG (reference sequence). The CDR3 DNA sequence: TGTGCCTGGAGTGAAGGCGTGGGTAGGATTGAAGCTTTCTTT. Its protein is CAWSEGVGRIEAFF.

DNA of the CDR3: TGTGCCAGCAGTTTGGGGACTTTGAACACTGAAGCTTTCTTT. Encoded protein: CASSLGTLNTEAFF. The V call is TRBV27, the J call TRBJ1-1; D possibly corresponds to TRBD1 (5 bases). The ends were cut back, 3 bases at V and 0 bases at J, with 8 bases in the middle. The CDR3 spans 14 residues. The germline gives CDR1 MNHEY, CDR2 SMNVEV (reference sequence).

The sample holds a few counts of this clonotype. This chain joins TRBV25-1 and TRBJ2-3; the match to TRBD1 covers 9 bases. Germline trimming cut 3 bases from V and 5 bases from J; bases unmatched to any gene: 15. Germline assignment: CDR1 MGHDK and CDR2 SYGVNS. This CDR3 contains 18 residues. The CDR3 region is CASSDNTPGQGSEDTQYF. CDR3 bases: TGTGCCAGCAGTGATAACACACCGGGACAGGGTTCCGAAGATACGCAGTATTTT.

This chain links TRBV24-1 with TRBJ2-7; D is uncertain. Germline values: CDR1 KGHDR, CDR2 SFDVKD. V was cut by 4 bases and J by 0 bases, with 6 bases left in between. The CDR3 totals 13 residues. The DNA of the CDR3 is TGTGCCACCAGTGAGTCCCACTCCTACGAGCAGTACTTC. Its protein is CATSESHSYEQYF.

This sequence joins TRBV24-1 and TRBJ2-3; TRBD2 matches at 9 bases. Trimming at V came to 3 bases and at J to 8 bases, leaving 14 bases not matched to a gene. Germline-derived CDR1 and CDR2 are KGHDR and SFDVKD. CDR3 length equals 17 residues. This chain's CDR3 is CATSDPRASGDPGTQYF. CDR3 sequence (DNA): TGTGCCACCAGTGATCCGCGTGCTAGCGGGGACCCCGGTACGCAGTATTTT.

This clonotype was seen only a few times. V is TRBV6-1 and J is TRBJ1-3, with D possibly TRBD1 on 5 matching bases. The length of the CDR3 is 15 residues. Between the trimmed V and J ends, which lost 5 bases and 3 bases, there was a span of 14 bases. CDR1 is MNHNS, CDR2 SASEGT, per germline. The CDR3 region has the DNA TGTGCCAGCAGTACCGTCACGGGACTTGGAAACACCATATATTTT. Amino acid sequence: CASSTVTGLGNTIYF.

In this sample, this clonotype turned up a few times. The CDR3 region has the DNA TGTGCCAGCAGTCGGGAGGGCGGCGCAGATACGCAGTATTTT. Its protein is CASSREGGADTQYF. V gene TRBV6-4 combines with J gene TRBJ2-3; 8 bases match TRBD2. After removal of 5 bases from V and 4 bases from J, the junction contained 5 bases not matched to a gene. The CDR3 is 14 residues long. Germline loops: CDR1 MRHNA, CDR2 SNTAGT.

The chain combines TRBV6-2 or TRBV6-3 with TRBJ2-1; D is unclear. V was clipped by 9 bases and J by 7 bases, with 7 bases between them. CDR3 length equals 10 residues. The germline CDR1 and CDR2 sequences are MNHEY and SVGEGT. Here the CDR3 DNA reads TGTGCCAGTCGCGCTAATGAGCAGTTCTTC. Translating gives CASRANEQFF.

This clonotype has just a few counts. V and J are TRBV13 and TRBJ2-1; D is possibly TRBD2 (5 bases). From germline, CDR1 is PRHDT and CDR2 FYEKMQ (reference sequence). The CDR3 is made up of 18 amino acids. Trimming cost V 5 bases and J 10 bases, with 30 bases left between them. CDR3 loop: CASSPNGGRATPGEEQFF. CDR3 bases: TGTGCCAGCAGCCCAAATGGTGGGAGAGCCACACCTGGTGAGGAGCAGTTCTTC. The full variable domain, with the rest looked up from reference TRBV13 and TRBJ2-1, is AAGVIQSPRHLIKEKRETATLKCYPIPRHDTVYWYQQGPGQDPQFLISFYEKMQSDKGSIPDRFSAQQFSDYHSELNMSSLELGDSALYFCASSPNGGRATPGEEQFFGPGTRLTVL.

A few counts support this clonotype. The rearrangement links TRBV7-9 to TRBJ2-3; D not certain. The CDR3 extends over 15 amino acids. Germline loops: CDR1 SEHNR, CDR2 FQNEAQ (reference sequence). The germline V and J ends were trimmed by 3 bases and 2 bases, with 12 bases remaining between them. The CDR3 sequence is CASSFPLSVTDTQYF. Here the CDR3 DNA reads TGTGCCAGCAGCTTCCCGTTGTCAGTCACAGATACGCAGTATTTT.

This clonotype has more than one count but fewer than ten. The chain is built from TRBV4-1 and TRBJ2-7; D unresolved. CDR1 and CDR2 from the germline V gene are MGHRA and YSYEKL. With 5 bases removed from V and 0 bases from J, the gap between germline ends came to 14 bases. This CDR3 contains 15 residues. CDR3 coding DNA: TGCGCCAGCAGCAAGATTGGGTCTAGCTCCTACGAGCAGTACTTC. Translation gives CASSKIGSSSYEQYF.

In this sample, this clonotype turned up a few times. V usage is TRBV19 and J usage is TRBJ1-5, with a weak D call TRBD1 (5 bases). CDR1 and CDR2 from the germline V gene are LNHDA and SQIVND (reference sequence). The ends were cut back, 5 bases at V and 0 bases at J, with 14 bases in the middle. This CDR3 region has 16 residues. Here the CDR3 reads CASSSSGAYSNQPQHF. CDR3 nucleotides: TGTGCCAGTAGTTCCTCCGGGGCTTATAGCAATCAGCCCCAGCATTTT.

This rearrangement joins TRBV6-2 or TRBV6-3 to TRBJ1-1, with 7 bases matching TRBD1. The CDR3 totals 14 residues. Looked up from germline, CDR1 is MNHEY and CDR2 is SVGEGT. The trim removed 8 bases at V and 0 bases at J, leaving 6 bases unmatched. The CDR3 protein is CASVRDSMNTEAFF. Written as DNA, the CDR3 is TGTGCCAGCGTAAGGGACAGCATGAACACTGAAGCTTTCTTT.

This clonotype turned up a few times. The gene calls are TRBV7-9 and TRBJ2-1, with D possibly TRBD2 on 6 matching bases. This CDR3 has 15 amino acids. Germline loops: CDR1 SEHNR, CDR2 FQNEAQ (reference sequence). V was trimmed by 4 bases and J by 0 bases, leaving 10 bases between them. The CDR3 loop is CASSWDLSSYNEQFF. CDR3 DNA: TGTGCCAGCAGCTGGGACTTGAGCTCCTACAATGAGCAGTTCTTC.

This clonotype was counted a few times. The genes are TRBV6-2 or TRBV6-3 and TRBJ2-1, with 12 positions matching TRBD2. The junction had 9 bases not matched to a gene; V was cut back by 7 bases and J by 8 bases. Germline assignment: CDR1 MNHEY and CDR2 SVGEGT. This CDR3 has 15 residues. The CDR3 nucleotides read TGTGCCAGCAACCGACTAGCGGGAGAAGGCCATGAGCAGTTCTTC. It is translated as CASNRLAGEGHEQFF.

The chain employs TRBV7-6 and TRBJ2-6; 9 nucleotides align to TRBD1. The CDR3 consists of 18 residues. The germline CDR1 and CDR2 sequences are SGHVS and FNYEAQ. V gave up 1 base and J gave up 0 bases; unmatched junction bases: 4. CDR3 protein: CASSLGGQGISGANVLTF. The CDR3 bases are TGTGCCAGCAGCTTAGGGGGACAGGGAATCTCTGGGGCCAACGTCCTGACTTTC.

The chain is built from TRBV2 and TRBJ2-1; possibly TRBD1 for D (5 bases). V lost 7 bases and J lost 0, with 19 bases in between. The germline gives CDR1 SNHLY, CDR2 FYNNEI. The CDR3 spans 17 residues. This CDR3 is CASIPTDLLSSYNEQFF. The CDR3 nucleotides read TGTGCCAGCATCCCGACAGATTTACTTAGCTCCTACAATGAGCAGTTCTTC.

The V gene is TRBV12-3 or TRBV12-4, the J gene TRBJ2-4; D assignment may be TRBD1 or TRBD2 (6 bases each). V was clipped by 5 bases and J by 6 bases, with 11 bases between them. The CDR3 is 13 amino acids. CDR3 bases: TGTGCCAGCAGTAACGGGGGCGGAAACATTCAGTACTTC. Its translation: CASSNGGGNIQYF.

This clonotype appeared a single time. The rearrangement joins TRBV4-3 to TRBJ2-7; D possibly corresponds to TRBD1 (5 bases). The germline V gene has CDR1 LGHNA and CDR2 YSLEER. The CDR3 length is 14 residues. V lost 2 bases, J lost 0 bases, and 8 bases lay in between. The CDR3 DNA reads TGCGCCAGCAGCCAATCTCAGGGCTCCTACGAGCAGTACTTC. This translates into CASSQSQGSYEQYF.

The chain employs TRBV7-9 and TRBJ1-2; no clear D. The germline V gene has CDR1 SEHNR and CDR2 FQNEAQ (reference sequence). The ends were cut back, 8 bases at V and 6 bases at J, with 7 bases in the middle. This CDR3 is 10 amino acids long. The CDR3 DNA reads TGTGCCAGCCACGGCGATGGCTACACCTTC. This sequence encodes CASHGDGYTF.

This clonotype has more than one count but fewer than ten. V gene TRBV12-3 or TRBV12-4 combines with J gene TRBJ1-3; a possible D gene is TRBD1 (6 bases). The ends were cut back, 0 bases at V and 0 bases at J, with 6 bases in the middle. The CDR3 is 15 amino acids. The CDR3 coding sequence is TGTGCCAGCAGTTTAGCGACAGGCTCTGGAAACACCATATATTTT. Its protein product is CASSLATGSGNTIYF.

The rearrangement uses TRBV6-6 and TRBJ1-1, with D possibly matching TRBD1 (5 bases). CDR1 is MNHNY, CDR2 SVGAGI, per germline (reference sequence). There are 11 residues in the CDR3. Trimming cost V 5 bases and J 6 bases, with 7 bases left between them. Here the CDR3 reads CASSKGPEAFF. The CDR3 bases are TGTGCCAGCAGTAAGGGACCTGAAGCTTTCTTT.

A few counts support this clonotype. CDR3 sequence reads: CASSLGPSEDEQYF. For the CDR3, the DNA is TGTGCCAGCAGCTTAGGACCTAGTGAAGACGAGCAGTACTTC. The J gene is TRBJ2-7, the V gene TRBV7-9; D gene ambiguous. There are 14 residues in the CDR3. Per germline, CDR1 SEHNR and CDR2 FQNEAQ (reference sequence). Trimming cost V 1 base and J 5 bases, with 12 bases left between them.

The V gene is TRBV7-3, the J gene TRBJ2-2; 13 positions match TRBD2. Germline V CDR1 and CDR2: SGHTA, FQGTGA. V gave up 0 bases and J gave up 0 bases; unmatched junction bases: 1. The CDR3 loop spans 18 amino acids. This CDR3 is CASSLTGTSGTNTGELFF. The CDR3 region has the DNA TGTGCCAGCAGCTTAACAGGGACTAGCGGGACGAACACCGGGGAGCTGTTTTTT.

The V and J genes are TRBV7-9 and TRBJ2-7; tentative D call: TRBD2 (5 bases). The germline V gene encodes CDR1 SEHNR and CDR2 FQNEAQ (reference sequence). The CDR3 length is 12 residues. Between the trimmed V and J ends, which lost 5 bases and 6 bases, there was a span of 11 bases. CDR3 nucleotide sequence: TGTGCCAGCAGCGAGGGCGGATCCGAGCAGTACTTC. It is translated as CASSEGGSEQYF.

The rearrangement links TRBV6-5 to TRBJ2-1; 11 nucleotides align to TRBD2. This CDR3 is built from 15 residues. Germline V gene data show CDR1 as MNHEY and CDR2 as SVGAGI. V dropped 6 bases and J dropped 7; count of bases not matched to a gene: 8. CDR3 loop: CASRPTSGSLNEQFF. CDR3 bases: TGTGCCAGCAGGCCAACTAGCGGGAGTTTGAATGAGCAGTTCTTC.

The V gene is TRBV30, the J gene TRBJ2-7, with a tentative D call TRBD1 (6 bases). Germline V gives CDR1 GTSNPN, CDR2 SVGIG (reference sequence). The CDR3 runs 13 residues. V was shortened by 2 bases and J by 6 bases, with 14 bases between the two germline ends. CDR3 DNA: TGTGCCTGGAGTACGTTAGGGGGATCCGAGCAGTACTTC. This codes for CAWSTLGGSEQYF.